This is a list of T cell receptor beta chains from one sample in a study of Ad26.COV2.S vaccination and SARS-CoV-2 variants. The assay was immunoSEQ multiplex PCR, and TCRdb's table has in-frame clones only and misses some. This table has about 350,000 clones, roughly 90% appearing once. The input for sequencing was peripheral blood, taken in a trial of Ad26.COV2.S vaccine versus placebo. Receptors were obtained from a person aged 18 to 59 who received the Ad26.COV2.S COVID-19 vaccine or a placebo. The CDR3 runs from the conserved cysteine through the conserved F or W.

J,V,CDR3
TRBJ1-2,TRBV10-3,CAISESVTGRKGYTF
TRBJ2-3,TRBV4-3,CASSQDFRPSTDTQYF
TRBJ1-6,TRBV30,CAWRWTGSTSPLHF
TRBJ2-1,TRBV19,CASRDSGGPPGNEQFF
TRBJ2-3,TRBV24-1,CATSDPPSGGGTDTQYF
TRBJ1-1,TRBV7-8,CASSLGQGWTEAFF
TRBJ2-2,TRBV2,CASSETSGRAGELFF
TRBJ2-2,TRBV30,CAWKNRVIGELFF
TRBJ2-3,TRBV7-9,CASSLMASPGDTQYF
TRBJ2-7,TRBV7-9,CASSLFVEQYF
TRBJ1-2,TRBV19,CASSSQGAIGYTF
TRBJ2-5,TRBV5-8,CASSTRQEETQYF
TRBJ2-1,TRBV7-3,CASSLVGEQFF
TRBJ2-1,TRBV7-9,CASVLGSGRYNEQFF
TRBJ1-4,TRBV19,CASKAQGALRGQEKLFF
TRBJ1-2,TRBV6-5,CASSYSVNYGYTF
TRBJ2-5,TRBV11-2,CASSLRASGQETQYF
TRBJ1-1,TRBV28,CASSLVHVTEAFF
TRBJ2-7,TRBV5-1,CASSLRPRDYEQYF
TRBJ2-7,TRBV6-2/TRBV6-3,CASSYSPLANAYEQYF
TRBJ1-3,TRBV2,CASTDSTGLSGNTIYF
TRBJ1-6,TRBV4-3,CASSPLPQIGRFYNSPLHF
TRBJ2-1,TRBV5-8,CASSLHMLSYNEQFF
TRBJ1-6,TRBV14,CASSQDLGSPLHF
TRBJ1-2,TRBV19,CASSAGTIYGYTF
TRBJ2-1,TRBV6-4,CASSAGEGGGNEQFF
TRBJ1-5,TRBV19,CASSFDITNQPQHF
TRBJ2-1,TRBV7-8,CASSLGRAYSNYNEQFF
TRBJ1-3,TRBV10-3,CAISETGQADSGNTIYF
TRBJ1-1,TRBV30,CAWSDGQGAFVGNTEAFF
TRBJ2-3,TRBV3-1/TRBV3-2,CASSQYHGTSGTSTDTQYF
TRBJ2-7,TRBV19,CASSIRTSGIYEQYF
TRBJ2-5,TRBV14,CASSQFIATQYF
TRBJ2-2,TRBV7-3,CASNTDRGSTGELFF
TRBJ1-1,TRBV6-6,CASRTTQVFMNTEAFF
TRBJ1-5,TRBV10-1,CASSESLQGSNQPQHF
TRBJ1-5,TRBV7-3,CASSQDSTNQPQHF
TRBJ1-3,TRBV7-3,CASSFLGSGNTIYF
TRBJ2-3,TRBV18,CASSPPLKSTDTQYF
TRBJ2-7,TRBV7-3,CASSPQFSSYEQYF
TRBJ2-1,TRBV6-5,CASPEADGGGNEQFF
TRBJ1-1,TRBV5-4,CASSLDRGGTEAFF